The TCR beta chain described here comes from a study of CD8 T cells in ankylosing spondylitis. Study conclusions and caveats: Several of the motif variants were reported before in synovial fluid and blood from reactive arthritis. Seemingly distinctive of ankylosing spondylitis blood was a TCR beta motif formed by eight highly homologous variants. In ankylosing spondylitis patients, matched synovial fluid reportedly showed significant enrichment of disease-linked clones.

This clonotype occurred a few times. As yet, its antigen is unknown. The CDR3 is 15 residues long. Germline assignment: CDR1 SGHAT and CDR2 FQNNGV. J lost 7 bases, V lost 1 base, and 5 bases had no gene match. TCRdb re-derived calls from the 5' RACE reads in MiXCR, one entry per CDR3 protein. The table has more than 100,000 distinct CDR3 sequences, roughly 17% seen once. Sequences were obtained from blood, either unsorted or a sorted T cell fraction (not recorded which). The chain employs TRBV11-2 and TRBJ2-1; 9 nucleotides agree with TRBD2. This receptor was taken from a male donor with ankylosing spondylitis. The chain's CDR3 is CASSLVAGVLNEQFF. In DNA, the CDR3 is TGTGCCAGCAGCTTAGTAGCGGGAGTGTTAAATGAGCAGTTCTTC.